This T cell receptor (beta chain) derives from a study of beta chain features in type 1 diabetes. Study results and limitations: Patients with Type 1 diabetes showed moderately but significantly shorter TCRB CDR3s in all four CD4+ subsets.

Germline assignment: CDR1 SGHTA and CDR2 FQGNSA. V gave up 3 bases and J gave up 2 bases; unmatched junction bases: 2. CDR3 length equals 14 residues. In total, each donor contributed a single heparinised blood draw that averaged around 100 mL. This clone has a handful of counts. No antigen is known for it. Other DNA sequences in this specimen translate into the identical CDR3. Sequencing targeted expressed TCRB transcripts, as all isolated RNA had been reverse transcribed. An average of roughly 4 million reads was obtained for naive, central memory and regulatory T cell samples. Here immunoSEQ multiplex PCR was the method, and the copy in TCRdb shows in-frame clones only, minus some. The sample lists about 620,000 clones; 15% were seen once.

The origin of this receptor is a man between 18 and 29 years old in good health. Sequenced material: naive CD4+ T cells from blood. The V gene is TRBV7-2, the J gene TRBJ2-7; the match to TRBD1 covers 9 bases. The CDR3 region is CASSFDRGTYEQYF. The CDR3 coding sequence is TGTGCCAGCAGCTTCGACAGGGGGACCTACGAGCAGTACTTC.